The 9 T cell receptor beta chains below all came from one sample that was sequenced in a study of control samples from healthy donors and cancer patients. Measured with immunoSEQ multiplex PCR; TCRdb has only the in-frame clones, and not every one. The sample holds roughly 100,000 clones, around 88% seen once. Sequenced material: PBMCs. These TCRs come from a man in his sixties with lung cancer.

The V call is TRBV5-1, the J call TRBJ2-5; 11 bases agree with TRBD2. The CDR3 covers 15 residues. Per germline, CDR1 SGHRS and CDR2 YFSETQ. V lost 4 bases and J lost 4; bases outside the gene matches: 6. CDR3 in DNA: TGCGCCAGCAGCCCGACTAGCGGGGAACTAGAGACCCAGTACTTC. Amino acids: CASSPTSGELETQYF.

The sample holds one count of this clone. The chain uses TRBV19 and TRBJ1-2; D gene uncertain. CDR1 and CDR2 from the germline V gene are LNHDA and SQIVND (reference sequence). This CDR3 comprises 13 residues. V was shortened by 4 bases and J by 4 bases, with 10 bases between the two germline ends. This chain's CDR3 is CASSRGSVYGYTF. In DNA form, the CDR3 reads TGTGCCAGTAGTAGGGGTTCGGTCTATGGCTACACCTTC.

V gene TRBV18 combines with J gene TRBJ1-2; no clear D. V dropped 3 bases and J dropped 2 bases, with 7 bases sitting between them. The germline V gene encodes CDR1 KGHSH and CDR2 LQKENI. The CDR3 is made up of 13 amino acids. The chain's CDR3 is CASSPLGNYGYTF. The CDR3 DNA reads as TGTGCCAGCTCACCTCTGGGGAACTATGGCTACACCTTC.

The chain employs TRBV5-1 and TRBJ2-5; D is perhaps TRBD2 (5 bases). The CDR3 is made up of 14 amino acids. Germline V CDR1 and CDR2: SGHRS, YFSETQ. The V end lost 3 bases, the J end lost 2 bases, and 11 bases lay between the germline ends. This CDR3 reads CASSSLPGQETQYF. The CDR3 bases are TGCGCCAGCAGCTCCCTTCCGGGGCAAGAGACCCAGTACTTC.

V gene TRBV5-1 combines with J gene TRBJ2-5; the match to TRBD2 covers 10 bases. From germline, CDR1 is SGHRS and CDR2 YFSETQ. CDR3 length: 16 amino acids. The J segment lost 1 base and the V segment lost 0 bases, leaving 3 bases of the junction unmatched. The DNA for the CDR3 is TGCGCCAGCAGCTTGGGGCCTAGCGGGGGCCAAGAGACCCAGTACTTC. Translation gives CASSLGPSGGQETQYF.

The chain links TRBV6-5 to TRBJ2-5; 8 bases match TRBD1. Trimming took 6 bases from V and 1 from J; bases not matched to a gene: 7. The CDR3 runs to 15 residues. The germline CDR1 and CDR2 sequences are MNHEY and SVGAGI. The CDR3: CASRNGGTGQETQYF. CDR3 sequence (DNA): TGTGCCAGCAGGAACGGCGGGACAGGCCAAGAGACCCAGTACTTC.

V gene TRBV7-6 combines with J gene TRBJ2-1; the match to TRBD1 covers 11 bases. This CDR3 is built from 16 residues. Germline V gene data show CDR1 as SGHVS and CDR2 as FNYEAQ. Trimming cost V 1 base and J 6 bases; bases outside gene matches: 5. CDR3 sequence reads: CASSLGDGTGGNEQFF. The CDR3 DNA reads as TGTGCCAGCAGCTTAGGGGATGGGACAGGGGGCAATGAGCAGTTCTTC.

The rearrangement links TRBV3-1 (or the pseudogene TRBV3-2) to TRBJ2-1; D may match TRBD1 or TRBD2 (7 bases each). CDR3 length: 15 amino acids. V lost 6 bases and J lost 7, with 19 bases in between. Germline CDR1 reads LGHDT; CDR2 reads YNNKEL (reference sequence). The CDR3 spells CASSRGGGMANEQFF. CDR3 bases: TGTGCCAGCAGTCGGGGAGGGGGCATGGCGAATGAGCAGTTCTTC.

The chain has TRBV5-4 and TRBJ1-1; 7 positions agree with TRBD1. The CDR3 has 14 amino acids. V lost 0 bases, J lost 5 bases, and 4 bases stayed unmatched. The V gene's germline CDR1 is SGHNT and CDR2 YYREEE (reference sequence). The CDR3 region is CASSLEGARTEAFF. CDR3 sequence (DNA): TGTGCCAGCAGCTTGGAGGGGGCGCGGACTGAAGCTTTCTTT.